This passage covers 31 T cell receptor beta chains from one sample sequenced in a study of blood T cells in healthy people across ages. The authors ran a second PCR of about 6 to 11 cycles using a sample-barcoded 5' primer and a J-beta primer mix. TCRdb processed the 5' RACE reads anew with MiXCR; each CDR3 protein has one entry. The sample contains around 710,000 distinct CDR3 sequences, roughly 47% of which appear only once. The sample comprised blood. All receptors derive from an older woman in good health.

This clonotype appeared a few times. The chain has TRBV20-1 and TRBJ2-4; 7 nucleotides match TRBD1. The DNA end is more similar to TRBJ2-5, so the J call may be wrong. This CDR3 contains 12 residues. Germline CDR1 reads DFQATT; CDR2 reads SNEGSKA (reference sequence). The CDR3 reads CSAATGQETQYF. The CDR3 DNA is TGCAGTGCTGCGACAGGGCAAGAGACCCAGTACTTC.

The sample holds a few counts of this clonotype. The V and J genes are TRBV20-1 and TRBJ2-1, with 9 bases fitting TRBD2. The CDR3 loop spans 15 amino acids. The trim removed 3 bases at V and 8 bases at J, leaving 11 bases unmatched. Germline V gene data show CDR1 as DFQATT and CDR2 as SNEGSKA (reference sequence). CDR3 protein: CSASLAGGPSDEQFF. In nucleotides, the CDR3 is TGCAGTGCTAGTTTGGCGGGGGGGCCGTCCGATGAGCAGTTCTTC.

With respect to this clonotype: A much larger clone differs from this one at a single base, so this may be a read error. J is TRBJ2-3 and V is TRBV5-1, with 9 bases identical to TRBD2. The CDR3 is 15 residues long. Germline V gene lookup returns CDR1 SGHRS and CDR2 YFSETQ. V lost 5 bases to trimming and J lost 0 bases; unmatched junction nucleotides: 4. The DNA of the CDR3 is TGCGCCAGCAGGCCAACTAGCGGGAGCACAGATACGCAGTATTTT. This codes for CASRPTSGSTDTQYF. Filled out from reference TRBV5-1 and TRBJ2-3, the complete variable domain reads KAGVTQTPRYLIKTRGQQVTLSCSPISGHRSVSWYQQTPGQGLQFLFEYFSETQRNKGNFPGRFSGRQFSNSRSEMNVSTLELGDSALYLCASRPTSGSTDTQYFGPGTRLTVL.

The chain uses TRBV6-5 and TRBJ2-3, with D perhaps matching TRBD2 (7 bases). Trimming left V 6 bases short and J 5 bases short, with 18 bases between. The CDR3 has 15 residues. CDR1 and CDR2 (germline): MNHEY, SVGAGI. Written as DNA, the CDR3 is TGTGCCAGCAGCATTTCGGGGGGCGCGGAAGATACGCAGTATTTT. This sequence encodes CASSISGGAEDTQYF.

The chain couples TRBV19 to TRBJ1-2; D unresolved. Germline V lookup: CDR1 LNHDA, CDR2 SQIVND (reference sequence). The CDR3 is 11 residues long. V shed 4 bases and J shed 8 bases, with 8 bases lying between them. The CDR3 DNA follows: TGTGCCAGTAGTAATCCAGGAGGCTACACCTTC. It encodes CASSNPGGYTF. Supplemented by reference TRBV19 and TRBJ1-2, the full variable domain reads DGGITQSPKYLFRKEGQNVTLSCEQNLNHDAMYWYRQDPGQGLRLIYYSQIVNDFQKGDIAEGYSVSREKKESFPLTVTSAQKNPTAFYLCASSNPGGYTFGSGTRLTVV.

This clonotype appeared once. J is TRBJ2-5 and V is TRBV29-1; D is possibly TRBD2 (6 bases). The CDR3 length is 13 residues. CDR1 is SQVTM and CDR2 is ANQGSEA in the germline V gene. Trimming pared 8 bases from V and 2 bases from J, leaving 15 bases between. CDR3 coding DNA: TGCAGCACCCTCTTGACTAGTCAAGAGACCCAGTACTTC. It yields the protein CSTLLTSQETQYF.

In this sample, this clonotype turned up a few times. The CDR3 is CASSLETSNTGELFF. The CDR3 DNA follows: TGTGCCAGCAGCTTAGAGACCTCGAACACCGGGGAGCTGTTTTTT. The chain carries TRBV11-2 and TRBJ2-2; the D is unclear. Between the trimmed V and J ends, which lost 0 bases and 0 bases, there was a span of 5 bases. This CDR3 has 15 amino acids. CDR1 and CDR2 from the germline V gene are SGHAT and FQNNGV.

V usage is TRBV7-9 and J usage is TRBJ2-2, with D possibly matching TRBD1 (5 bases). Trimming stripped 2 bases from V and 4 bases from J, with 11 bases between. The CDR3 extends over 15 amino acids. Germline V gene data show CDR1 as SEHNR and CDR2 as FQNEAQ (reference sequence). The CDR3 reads CASSLLQVTTGELFF. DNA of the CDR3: TGTGCCAGCAGCTTACTACAGGTGACCACCGGGGAGCTGTTTTTT. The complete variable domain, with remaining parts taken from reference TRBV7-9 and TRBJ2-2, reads DTGVSQNPRHKITKRGQNVTFRCDPISEHNRLYWYRQTLGQGPEFLTYFQNEAQLEKSRLLSDRFSAERPKGSFSTLEIQRTEQGDSAMYLCASSLLQVTTGELFFGEGSRLTVL.

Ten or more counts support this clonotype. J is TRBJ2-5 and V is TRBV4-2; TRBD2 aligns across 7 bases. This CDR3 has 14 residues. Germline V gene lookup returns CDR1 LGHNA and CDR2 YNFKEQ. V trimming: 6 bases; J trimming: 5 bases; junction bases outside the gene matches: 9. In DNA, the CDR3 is TGTGCCAGCAGTCACGAAGCGGGGTTGGAGACCCAGTACTTC. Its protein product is CASSHEAGLETQYF.

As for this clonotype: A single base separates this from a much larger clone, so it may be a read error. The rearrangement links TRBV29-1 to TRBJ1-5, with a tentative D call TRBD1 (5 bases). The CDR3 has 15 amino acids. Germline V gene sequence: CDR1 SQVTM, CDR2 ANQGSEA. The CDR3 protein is CSVATDSHGNRPQHF. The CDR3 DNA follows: TGCAGCGTCGCGACCGACAGCCATGGCAATCGGCCCCAGCATTTT.

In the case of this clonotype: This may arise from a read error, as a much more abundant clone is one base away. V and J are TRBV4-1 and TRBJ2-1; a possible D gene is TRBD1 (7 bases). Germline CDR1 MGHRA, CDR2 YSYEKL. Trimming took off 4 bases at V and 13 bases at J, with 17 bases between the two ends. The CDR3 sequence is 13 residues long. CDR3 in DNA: TGCGCCAGCAGCCTCAGGGGGGAAGAGACCCAGTTCTTC. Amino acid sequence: CASSLRGEETQFF.

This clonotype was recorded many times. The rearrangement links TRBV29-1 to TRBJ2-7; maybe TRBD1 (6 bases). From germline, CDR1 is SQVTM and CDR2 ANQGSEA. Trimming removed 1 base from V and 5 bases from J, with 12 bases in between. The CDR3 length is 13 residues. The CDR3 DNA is TGCAGCGTTGAAGGCAGGGGCCTTCACGAGCAGTACTTC. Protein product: CSVEGRGLHEQYF.

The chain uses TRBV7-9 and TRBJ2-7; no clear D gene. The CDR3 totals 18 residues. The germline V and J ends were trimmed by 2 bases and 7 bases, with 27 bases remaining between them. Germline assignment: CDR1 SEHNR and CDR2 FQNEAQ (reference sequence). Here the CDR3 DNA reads TGTGCCAGCAGCTTATTCGGCCGCAAAGACGTCTCCTACAATGAGCAGTACTTC. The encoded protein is CASSLFGRKDVSYNEQYF.

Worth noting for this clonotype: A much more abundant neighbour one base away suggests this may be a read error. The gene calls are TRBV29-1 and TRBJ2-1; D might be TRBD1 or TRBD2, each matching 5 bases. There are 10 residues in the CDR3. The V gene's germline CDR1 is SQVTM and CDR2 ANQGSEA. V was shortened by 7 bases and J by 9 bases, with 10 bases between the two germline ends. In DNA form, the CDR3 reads TGCAGCGCAGGTGGGGGTGAGCAGTTCTTC. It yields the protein CSAGGGEQFF.

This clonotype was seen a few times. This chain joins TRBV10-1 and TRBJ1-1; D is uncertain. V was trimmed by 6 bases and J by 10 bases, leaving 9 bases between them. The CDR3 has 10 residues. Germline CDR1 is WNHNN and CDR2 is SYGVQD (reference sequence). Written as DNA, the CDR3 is TGCGCCAGCAGGCCTTCTGGAGCTTTCTTT. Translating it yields CASRPSGAFF.

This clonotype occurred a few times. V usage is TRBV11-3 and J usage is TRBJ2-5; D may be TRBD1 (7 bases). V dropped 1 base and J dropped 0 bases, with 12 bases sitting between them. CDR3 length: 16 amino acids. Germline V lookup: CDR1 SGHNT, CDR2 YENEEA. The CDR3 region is CASSLGQGGYQETQYF. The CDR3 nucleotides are TGTGCCAGCAGCTTAGGACAGGGAGGATACCAAGAGACCCAGTACTTC. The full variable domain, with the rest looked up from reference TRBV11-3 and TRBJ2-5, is EAGVVQSPRYKIIEKKQPVAFWCNPISGHNTLYWYLQNLGQGPELLIRYENEEAVDDSQLPKDRFSAERLKGVDSTLKIQPAELGDSAVYLCASSLGQGGYQETQYFGPGTRLLVL.

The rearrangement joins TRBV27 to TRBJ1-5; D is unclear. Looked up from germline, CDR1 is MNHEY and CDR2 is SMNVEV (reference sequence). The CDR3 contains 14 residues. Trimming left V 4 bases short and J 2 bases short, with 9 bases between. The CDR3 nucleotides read TGTGCCAGCAGTTGGAACGCGGGCAATCAGCCCCAGCATTTT. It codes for CASSWNAGNQPQHF.

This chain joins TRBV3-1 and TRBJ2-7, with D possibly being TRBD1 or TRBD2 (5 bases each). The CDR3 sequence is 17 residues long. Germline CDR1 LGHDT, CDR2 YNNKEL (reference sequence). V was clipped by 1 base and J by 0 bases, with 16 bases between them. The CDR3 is CASSQGRKGFGSYEQYF. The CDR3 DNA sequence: TGTGCCAGCAGCCAAGGGAGGAAGGGGTTCGGCTCCTACGAGCAGTACTTC.

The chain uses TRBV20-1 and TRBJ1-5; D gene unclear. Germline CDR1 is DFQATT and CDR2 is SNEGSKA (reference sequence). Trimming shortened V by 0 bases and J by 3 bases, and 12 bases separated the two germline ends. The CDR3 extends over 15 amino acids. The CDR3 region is CSARDVGPYNQPQHF. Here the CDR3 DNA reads TGCAGTGCTAGAGATGTCGGGCCGTACAATCAGCCCCAGCATTTT.

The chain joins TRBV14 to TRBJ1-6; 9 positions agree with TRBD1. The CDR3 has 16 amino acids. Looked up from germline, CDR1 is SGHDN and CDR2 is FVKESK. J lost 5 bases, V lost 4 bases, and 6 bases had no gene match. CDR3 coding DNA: TGTGCCAGCAGCCCCCGGGGACAGGGAGATAATTCACCCCTCCACTTT. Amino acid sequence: CASSPRGQGDNSPLHF.

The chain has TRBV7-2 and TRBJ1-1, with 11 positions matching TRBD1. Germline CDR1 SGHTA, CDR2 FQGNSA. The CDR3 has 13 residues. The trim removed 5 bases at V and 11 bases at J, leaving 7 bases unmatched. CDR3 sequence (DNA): TGTGCCAGCAGCGGCTGGACAGGGGGCGCCGCTTTCTTT. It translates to CASSGWTGGAAFF.

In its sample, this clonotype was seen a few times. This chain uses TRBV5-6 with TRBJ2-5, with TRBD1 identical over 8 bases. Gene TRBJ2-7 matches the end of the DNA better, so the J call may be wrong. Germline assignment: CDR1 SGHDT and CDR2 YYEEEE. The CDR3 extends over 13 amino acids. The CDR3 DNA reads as TGTGCCAGCAGCCCCTGGACAGGGAACGAGCAGTACTTC. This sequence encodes CASSPWTGNEQYF.

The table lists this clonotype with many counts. DNA for the CDR3: TGTGCCAGCAGCTTAGCGCCGGGACCGGGGACCTACGAGCAGTACTTC. Protein product: CASSLAPGPGTYEQYF. V and J are TRBV7-2 and TRBJ2-7, with D perhaps given as TRBD1 or TRBD2 (5 bases each). The germline gives CDR1 SGHTA, CDR2 FQGNSA. The CDR3 totals 16 residues. V was shortened by 0 bases and J by 2 bases, with 14 bases between the two germline ends.

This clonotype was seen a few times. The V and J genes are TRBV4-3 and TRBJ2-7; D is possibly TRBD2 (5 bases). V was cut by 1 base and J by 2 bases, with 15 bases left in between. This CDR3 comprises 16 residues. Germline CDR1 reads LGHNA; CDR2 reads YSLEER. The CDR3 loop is CASSQGGRERAYEQYF. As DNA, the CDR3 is TGCGCCAGCAGCCAAGGCGGTAGGGAGCGAGCCTACGAGCAGTACTTC.

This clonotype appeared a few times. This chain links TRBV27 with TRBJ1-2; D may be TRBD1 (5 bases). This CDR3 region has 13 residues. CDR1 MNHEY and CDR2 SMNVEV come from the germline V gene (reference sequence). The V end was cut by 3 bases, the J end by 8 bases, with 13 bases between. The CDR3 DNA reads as TGTGCCAGCAGTTTGATGGGGCGGGACGGCTACACCTTC. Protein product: CASSLMGRDGYTF.

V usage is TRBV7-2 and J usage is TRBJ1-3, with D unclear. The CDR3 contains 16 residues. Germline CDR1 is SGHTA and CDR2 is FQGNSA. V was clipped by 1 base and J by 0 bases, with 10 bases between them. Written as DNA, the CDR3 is TGTGCCAGCAGCTTAGTAGACACCAGCTCTGGAAACACCATATATTTT. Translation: CASSLVDTSSGNTIYF. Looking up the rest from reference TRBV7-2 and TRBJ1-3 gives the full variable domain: GAGVSQSPSNKVTEKGKDVELRCDPISGHTALYWYRQSLGQGLEFLIYFQGNSAPDKSGLPSDRFSAERTGGSVSTLTIQRTQQEDSAVYLCASSLVDTSSGNTIYFGEGSWLTVV.

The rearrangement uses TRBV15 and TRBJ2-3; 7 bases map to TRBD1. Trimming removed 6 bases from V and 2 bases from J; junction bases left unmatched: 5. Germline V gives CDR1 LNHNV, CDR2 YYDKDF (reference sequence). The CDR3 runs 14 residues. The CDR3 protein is CATRRDSDTDTQYF. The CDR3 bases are TGTGCCACCAGACGGGACAGCGACACAGATACGCAGTATTTT. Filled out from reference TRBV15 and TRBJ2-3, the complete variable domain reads DAMVIQNPRYQVTQFGKPVTLSCSQTLNHNVMYWYQQKSSQAPKLLFHYYDKDFNNEADTPDNFQSRRPNTSFCFLDIRSPGLGDTAMYLCATRRDSDTDTQYFGPGTRLTVL.

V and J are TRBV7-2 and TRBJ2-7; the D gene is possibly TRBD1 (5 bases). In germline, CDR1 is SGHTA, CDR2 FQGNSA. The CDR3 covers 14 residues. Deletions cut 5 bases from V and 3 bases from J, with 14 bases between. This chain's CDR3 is CASSQGASYYEQYF. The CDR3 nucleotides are TGTGCCAGCAGCCAAGGGGCGAGTTACTACGAGCAGTACTTC.

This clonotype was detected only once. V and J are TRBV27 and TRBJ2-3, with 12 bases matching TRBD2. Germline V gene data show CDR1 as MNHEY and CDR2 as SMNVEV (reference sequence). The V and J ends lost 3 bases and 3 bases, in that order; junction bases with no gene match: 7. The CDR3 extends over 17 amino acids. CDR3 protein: CASSFLTSGRTTDTQYF. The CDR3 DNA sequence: TGTGCCAGCAGTTTCCTTACTAGCGGGAGGACTACAGATACGCAGTATTTT.

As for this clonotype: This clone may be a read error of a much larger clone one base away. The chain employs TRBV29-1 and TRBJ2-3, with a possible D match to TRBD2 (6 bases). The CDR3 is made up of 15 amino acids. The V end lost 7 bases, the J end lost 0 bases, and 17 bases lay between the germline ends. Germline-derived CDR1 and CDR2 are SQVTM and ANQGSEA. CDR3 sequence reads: CSAPPGGHSTDTQYF. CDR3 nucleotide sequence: TGCAGCGCTCCACCCGGGGGTCATAGCACAGATACGCAGTATTTT.

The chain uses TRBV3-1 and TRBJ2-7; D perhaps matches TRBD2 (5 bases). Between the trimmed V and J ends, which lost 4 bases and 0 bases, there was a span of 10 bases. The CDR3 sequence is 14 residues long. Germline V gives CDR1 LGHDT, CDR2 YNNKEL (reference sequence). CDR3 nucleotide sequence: TGTGCCAGCAGCCGGGCGGGCGGCTCCTACGAGCAGTACTTC. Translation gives CASSRAGGSYEQYF.